This T cell receptor beta chain was captured in a study of blood T cell repertoires in COVID-19. At the level of the study: The analysed material was cDNA or gDNA that came from T cells, B-cell-depleted T cells, or PBMCs.

Enrolled through a virtual design, the participants were between 18 and 89 years of age and came from approximately 25 US areas. The data were produced by immunoSEQ multiplex PCR, yet TCRdb's version contains in-frame clones alone and is incomplete. The sample holds about 210,000 clones; around 86% are singletons and the top ten take more than 8.5%. V was shortened by 2 bases and J by 0 bases, with 7 bases between the two germline ends. The CDR3 sequence is 14 residues long. The germline V gene encodes CDR1 SGHTA and CDR2 FQGNSA. The origin of this receptor is a woman between 45 and 60 years old with acute COVID-19. This chain links TRBV7-2 with TRBJ2-5; D not certain. Sequences were obtained from PBMCs or T cells enriched from blood (not recorded which). CDR3 DNA sequence: TGTGCCAGCAGCTTACTCGGGTACCAAGAGACCCAGTACTTC. Encoded protein: CASSLLGYQETQYF.